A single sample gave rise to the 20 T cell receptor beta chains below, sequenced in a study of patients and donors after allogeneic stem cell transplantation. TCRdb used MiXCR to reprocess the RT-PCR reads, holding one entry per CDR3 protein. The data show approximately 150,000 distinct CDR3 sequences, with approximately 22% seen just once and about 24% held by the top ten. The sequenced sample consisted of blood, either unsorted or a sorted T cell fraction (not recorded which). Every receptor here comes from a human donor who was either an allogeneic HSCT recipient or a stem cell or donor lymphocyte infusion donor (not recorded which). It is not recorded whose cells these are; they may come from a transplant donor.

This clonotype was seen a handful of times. CDR3 DNA: TGTGCCAGCAAGACGGGACAGGGGCAGCCCCAGCATTTT. Protein sequence: CASKTGQGQPQHF. The V gene is TRBV12-3 or TRBV12-4, the J gene TRBJ1-5; 10 bases line up with TRBD1. This CDR3 comprises 13 residues. After removal of 7 bases from V and 7 bases from J, the junction contained 4 bases not matched to a gene.

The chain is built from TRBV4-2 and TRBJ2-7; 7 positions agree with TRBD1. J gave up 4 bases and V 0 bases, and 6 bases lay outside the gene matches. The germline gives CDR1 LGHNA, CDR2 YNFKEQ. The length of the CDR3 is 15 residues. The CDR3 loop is CASSQDRQGPYEQYF. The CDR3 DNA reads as TGTGCCAGCAGCCAAGATCGACAGGGCCCTTACGAGCAGTACTTC.

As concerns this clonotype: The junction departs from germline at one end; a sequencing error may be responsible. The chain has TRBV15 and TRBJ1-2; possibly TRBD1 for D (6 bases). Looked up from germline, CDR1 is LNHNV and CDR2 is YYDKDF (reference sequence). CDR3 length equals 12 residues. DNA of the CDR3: TGTGCCACCAGCAGAGATCGTTGGGGGGCCTCCTTC. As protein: CATSRDRWGASF.

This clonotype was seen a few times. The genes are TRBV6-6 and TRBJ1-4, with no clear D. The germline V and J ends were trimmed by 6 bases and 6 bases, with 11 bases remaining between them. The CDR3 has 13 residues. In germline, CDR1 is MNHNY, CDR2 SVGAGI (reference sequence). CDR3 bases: TGTGCCAGCAGGGCCGAGGTGCATGAAAAACTGTTTTTT. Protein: CASRAEVHEKLFF.

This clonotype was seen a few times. In DNA form, the CDR3 reads TGCGCCAGCAGCCTTGAACAGGGGCGCCGGTCCGACACTGAAGCTTTCTTT. It is translated as CASSLEQGRRSDTEAFF. This chain links TRBV5-1 with TRBJ1-1; 7 nucleotides match TRBD1. V trimming: 4 bases; J trimming: 3 bases; junction bases outside the gene matches: 15. Per the germline V gene, CDR1 is SGHRS and CDR2 is YFSETQ. CDR3 length: 17 amino acids.

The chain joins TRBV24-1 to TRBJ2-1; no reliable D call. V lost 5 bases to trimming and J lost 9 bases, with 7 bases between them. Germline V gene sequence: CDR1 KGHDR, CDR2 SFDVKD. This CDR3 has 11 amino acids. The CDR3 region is CATSGSIEQFF. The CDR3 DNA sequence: TGTGCCACCAGTGGTTCCATTGAGCAGTTCTTC.

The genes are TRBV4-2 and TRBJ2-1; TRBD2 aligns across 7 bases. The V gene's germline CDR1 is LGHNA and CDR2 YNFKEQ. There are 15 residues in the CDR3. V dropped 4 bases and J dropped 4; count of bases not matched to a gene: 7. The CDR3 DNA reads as TGTGCCAGCAGCCCAGGACTAGAATTTTACAATGAGCAGTTCTTC. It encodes CASSPGLEFYNEQFF.

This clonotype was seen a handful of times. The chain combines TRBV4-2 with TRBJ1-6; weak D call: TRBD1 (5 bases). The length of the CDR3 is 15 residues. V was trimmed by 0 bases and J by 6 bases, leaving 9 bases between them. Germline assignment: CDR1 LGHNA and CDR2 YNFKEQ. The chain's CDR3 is CASSQDRGGNSPLHF. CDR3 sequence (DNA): TGTGCCAGCAGCCAAGATAGGGGCGGTAATTCACCCCTCCACTTT.

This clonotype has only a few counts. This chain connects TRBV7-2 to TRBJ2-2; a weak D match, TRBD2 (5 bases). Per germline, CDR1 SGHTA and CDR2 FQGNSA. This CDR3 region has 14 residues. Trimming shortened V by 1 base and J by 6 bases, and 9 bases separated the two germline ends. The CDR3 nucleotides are TGTGCCAGCAGCTTAGGGCCTAGCTCCGGGGAGCTGTTTTTT. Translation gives CASSLGPSSGELFF.

DNA of the CDR3: TGCAGTGCTTACCGGGGACAGGGGACCTACAATGAGCAGTTCTTC. Translated, it gives CSAYRGQGTYNEQFF. The chain links TRBV20-1 to TRBJ2-1; 10 bases are a match to TRBD1. Trimming at V came to 5 bases and at J to 2 bases, leaving 6 bases not matched to a gene. CDR1 is DFQATT, CDR2 SNEGSKA, per germline (reference sequence). CDR3 length equals 15 residues.

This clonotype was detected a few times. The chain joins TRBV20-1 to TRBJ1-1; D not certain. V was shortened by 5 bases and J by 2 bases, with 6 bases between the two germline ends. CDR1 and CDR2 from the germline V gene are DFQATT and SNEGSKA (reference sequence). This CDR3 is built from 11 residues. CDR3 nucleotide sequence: TGCAGTGCTCCTTTCAACACTGAAGCTTTCTTT. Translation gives CSAPFNTEAFF.

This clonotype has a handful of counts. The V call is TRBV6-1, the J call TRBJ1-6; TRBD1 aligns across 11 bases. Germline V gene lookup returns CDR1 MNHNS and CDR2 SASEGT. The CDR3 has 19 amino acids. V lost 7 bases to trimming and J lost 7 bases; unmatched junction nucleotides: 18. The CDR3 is CASTGGQGALSLGNSPLHF. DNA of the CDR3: TGTGCCAGCACCGGAGGACAGGGGGCTTTAAGTTTGGGAAATTCACCCCTCCACTTT.

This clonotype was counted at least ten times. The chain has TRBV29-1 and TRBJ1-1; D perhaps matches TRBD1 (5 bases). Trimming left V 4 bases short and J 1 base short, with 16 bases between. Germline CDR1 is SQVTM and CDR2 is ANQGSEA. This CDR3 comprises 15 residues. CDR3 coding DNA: TGCAGCGTTGTGGGACTCCCCAGTCGGAACACTGAAGCTTTCTTT. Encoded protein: CSVVGLPSRNTEAFF.

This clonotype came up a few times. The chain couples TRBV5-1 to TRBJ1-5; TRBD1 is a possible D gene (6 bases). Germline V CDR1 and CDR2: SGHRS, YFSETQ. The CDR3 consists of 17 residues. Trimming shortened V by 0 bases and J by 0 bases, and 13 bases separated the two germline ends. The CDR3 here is CASSLGTVIDSNQPQHF. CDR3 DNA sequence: TGCGCCAGCAGCTTGGGGACAGTAATTGATAGCAATCAGCCCCAGCATTTT.

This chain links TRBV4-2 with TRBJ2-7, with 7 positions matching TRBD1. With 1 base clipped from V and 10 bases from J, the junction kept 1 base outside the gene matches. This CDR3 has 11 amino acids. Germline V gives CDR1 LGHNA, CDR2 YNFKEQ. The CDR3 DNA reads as TGTGCCAGCAGCCAAGGGACAGGCCAGTACTTC. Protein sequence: CASSQGTGQYF.

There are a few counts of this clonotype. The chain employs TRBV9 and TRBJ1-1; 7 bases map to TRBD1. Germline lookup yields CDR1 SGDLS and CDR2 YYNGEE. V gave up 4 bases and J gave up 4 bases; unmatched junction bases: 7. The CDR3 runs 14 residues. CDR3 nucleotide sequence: TGTGCCAGCAGCCCCCAGGGGGGGCCCACTGAAGCTTTCTTT. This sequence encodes CASSPQGGPTEAFF. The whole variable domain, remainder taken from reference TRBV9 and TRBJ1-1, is DSGVTQTPKHLITATGQRVTLRCSPRSGDLSVYWYQQSLDQGLQFLIQYYNGEERAKGNILERFSAQQFPDLHSELNLSSLELGDSALYFCASSPQGGPTEAFFGQGTRLTVV.

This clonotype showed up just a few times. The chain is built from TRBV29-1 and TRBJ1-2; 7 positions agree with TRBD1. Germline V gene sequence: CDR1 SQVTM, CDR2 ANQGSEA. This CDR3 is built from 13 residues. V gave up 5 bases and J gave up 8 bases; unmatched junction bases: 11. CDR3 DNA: TGCAGCGTTACGCGGGACAGCCTCCTGGGCTACACCTTC. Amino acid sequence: CSVTRDSLLGYTF.

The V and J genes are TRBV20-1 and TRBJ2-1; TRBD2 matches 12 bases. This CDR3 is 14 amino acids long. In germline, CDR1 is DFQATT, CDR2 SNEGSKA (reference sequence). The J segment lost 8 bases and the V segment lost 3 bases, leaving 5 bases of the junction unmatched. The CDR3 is CSARRLAGAYEQFF. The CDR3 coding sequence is TGCAGTGCTAGGAGACTAGCGGGAGCTTATGAGCAGTTCTTC.

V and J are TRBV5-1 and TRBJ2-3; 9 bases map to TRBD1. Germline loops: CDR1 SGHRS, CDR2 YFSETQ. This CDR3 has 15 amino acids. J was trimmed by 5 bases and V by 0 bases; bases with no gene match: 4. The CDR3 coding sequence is TGCGCCAGCAGCTTGGACAGGGGGCTTGTAGATACGCAGTATTTT. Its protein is CASSLDRGLVDTQYF.

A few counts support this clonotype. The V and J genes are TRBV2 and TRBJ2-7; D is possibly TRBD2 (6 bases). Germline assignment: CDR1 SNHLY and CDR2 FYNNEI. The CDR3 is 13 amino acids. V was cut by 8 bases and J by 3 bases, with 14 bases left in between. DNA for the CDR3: TGTGCCAGCGGTTGGGACTTCAGCTACGAGCAGTACTTC. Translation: CASGWDFSYEQYF.